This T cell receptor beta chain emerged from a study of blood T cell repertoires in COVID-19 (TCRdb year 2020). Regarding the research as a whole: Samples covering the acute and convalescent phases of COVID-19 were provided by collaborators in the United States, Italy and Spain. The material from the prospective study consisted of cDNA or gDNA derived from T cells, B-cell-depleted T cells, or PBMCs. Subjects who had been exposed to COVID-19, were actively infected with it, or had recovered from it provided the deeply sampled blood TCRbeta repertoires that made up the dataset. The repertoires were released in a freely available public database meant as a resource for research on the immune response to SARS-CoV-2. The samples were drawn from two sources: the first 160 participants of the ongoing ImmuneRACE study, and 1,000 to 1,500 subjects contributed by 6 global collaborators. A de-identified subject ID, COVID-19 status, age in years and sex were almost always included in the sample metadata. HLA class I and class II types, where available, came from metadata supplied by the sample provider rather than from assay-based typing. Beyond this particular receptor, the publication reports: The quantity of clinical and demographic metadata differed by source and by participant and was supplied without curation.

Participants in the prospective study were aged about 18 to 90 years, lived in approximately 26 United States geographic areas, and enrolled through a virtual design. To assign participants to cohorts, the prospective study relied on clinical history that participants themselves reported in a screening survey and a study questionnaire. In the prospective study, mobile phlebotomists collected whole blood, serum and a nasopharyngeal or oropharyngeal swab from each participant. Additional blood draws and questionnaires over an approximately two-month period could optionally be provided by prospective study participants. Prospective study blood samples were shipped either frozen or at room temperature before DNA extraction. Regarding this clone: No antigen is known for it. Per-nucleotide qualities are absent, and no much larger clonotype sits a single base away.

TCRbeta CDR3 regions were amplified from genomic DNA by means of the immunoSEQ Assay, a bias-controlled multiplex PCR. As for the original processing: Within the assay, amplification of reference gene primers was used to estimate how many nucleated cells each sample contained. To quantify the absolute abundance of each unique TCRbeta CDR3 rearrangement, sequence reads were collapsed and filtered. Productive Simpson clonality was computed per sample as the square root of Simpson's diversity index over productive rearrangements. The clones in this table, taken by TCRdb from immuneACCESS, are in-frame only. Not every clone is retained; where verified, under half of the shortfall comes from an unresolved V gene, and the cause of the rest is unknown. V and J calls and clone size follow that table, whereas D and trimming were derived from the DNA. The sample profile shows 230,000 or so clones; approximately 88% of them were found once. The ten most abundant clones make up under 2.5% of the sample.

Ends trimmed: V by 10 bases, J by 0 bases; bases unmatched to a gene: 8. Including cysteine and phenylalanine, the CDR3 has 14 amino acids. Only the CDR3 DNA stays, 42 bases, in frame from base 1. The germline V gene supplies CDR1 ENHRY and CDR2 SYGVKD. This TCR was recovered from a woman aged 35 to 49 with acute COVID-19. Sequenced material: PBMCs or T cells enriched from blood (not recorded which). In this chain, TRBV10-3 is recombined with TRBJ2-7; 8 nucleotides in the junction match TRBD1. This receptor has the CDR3 CATMDRASSYEQYF. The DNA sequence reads TGTGCCACCATGGACAGGGCGAGCTCCTACGAGCAGTACTTC.